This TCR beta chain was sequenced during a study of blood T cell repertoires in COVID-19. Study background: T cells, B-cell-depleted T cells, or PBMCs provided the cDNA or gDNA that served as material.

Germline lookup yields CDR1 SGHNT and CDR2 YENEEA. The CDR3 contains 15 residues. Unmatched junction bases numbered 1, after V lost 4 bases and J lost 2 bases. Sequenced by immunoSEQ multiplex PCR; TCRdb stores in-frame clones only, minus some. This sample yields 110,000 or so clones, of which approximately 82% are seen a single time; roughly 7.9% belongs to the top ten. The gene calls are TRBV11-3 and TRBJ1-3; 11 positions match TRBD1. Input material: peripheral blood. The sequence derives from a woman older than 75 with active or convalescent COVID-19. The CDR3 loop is CASSSGQGAGNTIYF. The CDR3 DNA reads TGTGCCAGCAGCTCGGGACAGGGGGCTGGAAACACCATATATTTT.